This TCR beta chain was identified in a study of human T cells and chemical hapten exposure. MiXCR, applied by TCRdb to the RACE reads, yields one record per CDR3 protein. Here the sample spans approximately 82,000 distinct CDR3 sequences, under 12% being singletons. J gave up 8 bases and V 2 bases, and 0 bases lay outside the gene matches. CDR3 length equals 11 residues. CDR1 and CDR2 from the germline V gene are SQVTM and ANQGSEA. Time point noted: patch test 1, 2 weeks after DPC sensitization. Noted treatment: therapeutic diphenylcyclopropenone sensitization with weekly scalp DPC. This sample comprised whole blood, obtained in connection with sensitization to the hapten diphenylcyclopropenone (DPC). V is TRBV29-1 and J is TRBJ2-4, with TRBD1 matching 7 bases. The clonotype comes from a man aged 35 to 55 with alopecia areata. Some clones in this sample may be carry-over from other donors' samples. The CDR3 loop is CSVEQGDIQYF. In DNA, the CDR3 is TGCAGCGTTGAACAGGGGGACATTCAGTACTTC.